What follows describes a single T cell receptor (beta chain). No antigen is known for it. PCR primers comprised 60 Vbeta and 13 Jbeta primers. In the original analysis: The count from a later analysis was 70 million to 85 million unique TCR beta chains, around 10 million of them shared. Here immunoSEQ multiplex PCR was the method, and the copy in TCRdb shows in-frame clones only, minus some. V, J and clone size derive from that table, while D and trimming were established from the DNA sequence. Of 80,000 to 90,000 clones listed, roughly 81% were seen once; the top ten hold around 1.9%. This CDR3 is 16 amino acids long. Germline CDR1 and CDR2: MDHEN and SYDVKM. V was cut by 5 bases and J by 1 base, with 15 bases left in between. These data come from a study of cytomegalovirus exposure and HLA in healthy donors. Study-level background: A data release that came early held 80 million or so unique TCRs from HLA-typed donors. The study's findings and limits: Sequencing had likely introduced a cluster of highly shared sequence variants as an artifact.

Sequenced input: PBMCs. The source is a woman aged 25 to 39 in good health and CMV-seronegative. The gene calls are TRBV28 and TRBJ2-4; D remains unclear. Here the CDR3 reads CASSPETSLAKNIQYF. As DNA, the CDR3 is TGTGCCAGCAGTCCTGAGACATCTTTGGCCAAAAACATTCAGTACTTC.